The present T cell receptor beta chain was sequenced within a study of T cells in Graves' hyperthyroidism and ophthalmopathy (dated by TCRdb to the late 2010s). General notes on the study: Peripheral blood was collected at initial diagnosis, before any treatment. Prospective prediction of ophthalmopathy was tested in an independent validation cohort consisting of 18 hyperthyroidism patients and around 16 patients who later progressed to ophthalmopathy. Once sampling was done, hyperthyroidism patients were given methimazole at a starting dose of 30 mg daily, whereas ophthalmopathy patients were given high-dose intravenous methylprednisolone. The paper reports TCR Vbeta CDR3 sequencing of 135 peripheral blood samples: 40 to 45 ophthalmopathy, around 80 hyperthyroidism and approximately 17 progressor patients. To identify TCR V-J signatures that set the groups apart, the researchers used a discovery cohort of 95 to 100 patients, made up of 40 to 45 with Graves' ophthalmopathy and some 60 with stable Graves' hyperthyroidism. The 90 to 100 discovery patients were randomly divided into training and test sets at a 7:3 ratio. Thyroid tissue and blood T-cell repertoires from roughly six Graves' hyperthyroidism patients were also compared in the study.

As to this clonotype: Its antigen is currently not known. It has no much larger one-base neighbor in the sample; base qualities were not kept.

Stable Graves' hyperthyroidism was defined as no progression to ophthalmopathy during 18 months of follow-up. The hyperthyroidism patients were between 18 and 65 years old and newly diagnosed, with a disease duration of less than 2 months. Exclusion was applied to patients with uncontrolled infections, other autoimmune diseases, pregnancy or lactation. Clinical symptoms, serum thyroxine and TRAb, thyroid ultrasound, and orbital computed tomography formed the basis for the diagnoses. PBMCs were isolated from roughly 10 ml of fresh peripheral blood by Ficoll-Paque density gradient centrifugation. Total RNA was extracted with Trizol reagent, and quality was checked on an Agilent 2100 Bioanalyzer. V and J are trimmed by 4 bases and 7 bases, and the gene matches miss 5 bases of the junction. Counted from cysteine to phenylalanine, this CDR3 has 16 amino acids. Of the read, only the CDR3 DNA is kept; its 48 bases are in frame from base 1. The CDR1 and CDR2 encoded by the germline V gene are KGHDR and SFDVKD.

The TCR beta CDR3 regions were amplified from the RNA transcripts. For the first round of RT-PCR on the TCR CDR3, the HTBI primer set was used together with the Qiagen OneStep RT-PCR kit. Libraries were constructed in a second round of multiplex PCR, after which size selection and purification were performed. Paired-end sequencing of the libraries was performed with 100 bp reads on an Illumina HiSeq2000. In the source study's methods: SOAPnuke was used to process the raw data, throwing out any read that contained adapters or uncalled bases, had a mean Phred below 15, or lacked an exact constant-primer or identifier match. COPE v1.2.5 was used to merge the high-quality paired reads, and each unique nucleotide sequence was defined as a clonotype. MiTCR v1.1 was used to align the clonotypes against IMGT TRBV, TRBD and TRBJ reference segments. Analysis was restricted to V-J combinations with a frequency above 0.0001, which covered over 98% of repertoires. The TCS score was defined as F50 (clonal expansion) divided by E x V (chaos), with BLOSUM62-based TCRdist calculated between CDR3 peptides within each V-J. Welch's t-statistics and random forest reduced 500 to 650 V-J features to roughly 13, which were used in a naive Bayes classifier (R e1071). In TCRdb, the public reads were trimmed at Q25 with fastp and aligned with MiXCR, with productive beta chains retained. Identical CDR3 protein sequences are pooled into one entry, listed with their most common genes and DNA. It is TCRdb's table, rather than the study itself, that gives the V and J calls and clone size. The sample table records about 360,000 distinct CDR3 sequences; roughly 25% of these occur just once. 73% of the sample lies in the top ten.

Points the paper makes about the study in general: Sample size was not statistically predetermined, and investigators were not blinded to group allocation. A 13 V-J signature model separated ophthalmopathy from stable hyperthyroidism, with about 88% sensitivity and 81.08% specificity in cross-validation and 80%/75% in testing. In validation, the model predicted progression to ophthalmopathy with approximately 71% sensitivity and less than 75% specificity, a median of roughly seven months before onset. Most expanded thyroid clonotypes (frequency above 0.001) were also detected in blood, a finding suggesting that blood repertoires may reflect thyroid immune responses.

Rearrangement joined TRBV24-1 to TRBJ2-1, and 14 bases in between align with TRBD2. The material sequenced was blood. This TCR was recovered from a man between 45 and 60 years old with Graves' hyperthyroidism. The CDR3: CATSDLRLAGGNEQFF. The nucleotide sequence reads TGTGCCACCAGTGACCTAAGACTAGCGGGAGGGAATGAGCAGTTCTTC.